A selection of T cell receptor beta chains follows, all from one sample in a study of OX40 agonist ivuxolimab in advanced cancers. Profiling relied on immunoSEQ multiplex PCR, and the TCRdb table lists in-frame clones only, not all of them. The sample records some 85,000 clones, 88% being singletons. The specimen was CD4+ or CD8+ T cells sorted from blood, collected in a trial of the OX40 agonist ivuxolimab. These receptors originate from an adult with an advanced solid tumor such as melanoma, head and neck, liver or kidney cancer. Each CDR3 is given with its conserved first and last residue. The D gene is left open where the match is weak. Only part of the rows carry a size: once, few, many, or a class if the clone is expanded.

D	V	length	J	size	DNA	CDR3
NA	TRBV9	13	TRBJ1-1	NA	TGTGCCAGCAGCCTTGAACAGGGCACTGAAGCTTTCTTT	CASSLEQGTEAFF
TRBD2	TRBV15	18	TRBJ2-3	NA	TGTGCCACCAGCAGAGAGGGATCGGGGGGGGTAAGAGCAGATACGCAGTATTTT	CATSREGSGGVRADTQYF
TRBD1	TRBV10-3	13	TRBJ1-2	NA	TGTGCCATTTCGGGACAGTCTAACTATGGCTACACCTTC	CAISGQSNYGYTF
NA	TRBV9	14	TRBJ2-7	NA	TGTGCCAGCAGCGTAGGTGGGCAGAACTACGAGCAGTACTTC	CASSVGGQNYEQYF
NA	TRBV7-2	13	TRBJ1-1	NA	TGTGCCAGCAGCCCCTATTTGAACACTGAAGCTTTCTTT	CASSPYLNTEAFF
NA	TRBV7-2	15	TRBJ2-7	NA	TGTGCCAGCAGCTTAGGGACCACTAGATCCTACGAGCAGTACTTC	CASSLGTTRSYEQYF
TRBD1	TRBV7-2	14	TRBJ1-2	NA	TGTGCCAGCAGCCTCTCGACAGGGAACTATGGCTACACCTTC	CASSLSTGNYGYTF
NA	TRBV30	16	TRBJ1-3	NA	TGTGCCTGGAGTGTACGTGGGAGGGGTCCTGGAAACACCATATATTTT	CAWSVRGRGPGNTIYF
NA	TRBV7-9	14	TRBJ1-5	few	TGTGCCAGCAGCGGCGGACAGCCCAATCAGCCCCAGCATTTT	CASSGGQPNQPQHF
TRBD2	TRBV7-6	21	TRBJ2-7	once	TGTGCCAGCAGCTTAGATTGGTCGGCTAGCGGGAGGCCACGGACCGTCAACGAGCAGTACTTC	CASSLDWSASGRPRTVNEQYF
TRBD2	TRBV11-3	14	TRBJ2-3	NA	TGTGCCAGCAGTCCTGGGAGGGGCACAGATACGCAGTATTTT	CASSPGRGTDTQYF
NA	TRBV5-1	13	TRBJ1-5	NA	TGCGCCAGCAGCTTAGGCCTCAATCAGCCCCAGCATTTT	CASSLGLNQPQHF
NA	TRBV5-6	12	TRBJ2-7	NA	TGTGCCAGCAGCCGGCAGACCTACGAGCAGTACTTC	CASSRQTYEQYF
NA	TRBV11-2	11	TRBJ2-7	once	TGTGCCAGCACCCCACACTACGAGCAGTACTTC	CASTPHYEQYF
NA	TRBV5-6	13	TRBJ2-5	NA	TGTGCCAGCAGCTTGGTATCCCGGGAGACCCAGTACTTC	CASSLVSRETQYF
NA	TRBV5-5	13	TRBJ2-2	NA	TGTGCCAGCAGCTTAAACGCGGGCGGGGAGCTGTTTTTT	CASSLNAGGELFF
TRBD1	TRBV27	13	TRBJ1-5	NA	TGTGCCACTCCACAGGGGTGGTGTCAGCCCCAGCATTTT	CATPQGWCQPQHF
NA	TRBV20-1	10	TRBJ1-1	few	TGCAGTGCTAGTCGAACTGAAGCTTTCTTT	CSASRTEAFF
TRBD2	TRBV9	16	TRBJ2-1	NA	TGTGCCAGCAGCCCCCCACAGGCGGGAGGAAAAAATGAGCAGTTCTTC	CASSPPQAGGKNEQFF
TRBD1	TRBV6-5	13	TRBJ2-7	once	TGTGCCATCGGGACAGGGAGCTCCTACGAGCAGTACTTC	CAIGTGSSYEQYF
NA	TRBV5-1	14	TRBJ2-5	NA	TGCGCCAGCAGCCGGACTGGCCCCCAAGAGACCCAGTACTTC	CASSRTGPQETQYF
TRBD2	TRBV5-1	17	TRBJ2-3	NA	TGCGCCAGCAGCCGACTAGCGGGGGGCCGGAGCACAGATACGCAGTATTTT	CASSRLAGGRSTDTQYF
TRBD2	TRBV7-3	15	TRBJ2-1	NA	TGTGCCAGCAGCGTGGGACTAGCGGGAGTCGGTGAGCAGTTCTTC	CASSVGLAGVGEQFF
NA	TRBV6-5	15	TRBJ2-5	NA	TGTGCCAGCAGTCTGGACAGCTACACACAAGAGACCCAGTACTTC	CASSLDSYTQETQYF
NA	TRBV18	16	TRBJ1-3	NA	TGTGCCAGCTCCCCAACGGAGGCAGGGAGAAGAAACACCATATATTTT	CASSPTEAGRRNTIYF
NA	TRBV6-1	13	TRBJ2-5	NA	TGTGCCAGCAGTACCCAGGGACAAGAGACCCAGTACTTC	CASSTQGQETQYF
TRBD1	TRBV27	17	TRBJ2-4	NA	TGTGCCAGCAGTTCCCCCCGGGGACAGTTAGCCAAAAACATTCAGTACTTC	CASSSPRGQLAKNIQYF